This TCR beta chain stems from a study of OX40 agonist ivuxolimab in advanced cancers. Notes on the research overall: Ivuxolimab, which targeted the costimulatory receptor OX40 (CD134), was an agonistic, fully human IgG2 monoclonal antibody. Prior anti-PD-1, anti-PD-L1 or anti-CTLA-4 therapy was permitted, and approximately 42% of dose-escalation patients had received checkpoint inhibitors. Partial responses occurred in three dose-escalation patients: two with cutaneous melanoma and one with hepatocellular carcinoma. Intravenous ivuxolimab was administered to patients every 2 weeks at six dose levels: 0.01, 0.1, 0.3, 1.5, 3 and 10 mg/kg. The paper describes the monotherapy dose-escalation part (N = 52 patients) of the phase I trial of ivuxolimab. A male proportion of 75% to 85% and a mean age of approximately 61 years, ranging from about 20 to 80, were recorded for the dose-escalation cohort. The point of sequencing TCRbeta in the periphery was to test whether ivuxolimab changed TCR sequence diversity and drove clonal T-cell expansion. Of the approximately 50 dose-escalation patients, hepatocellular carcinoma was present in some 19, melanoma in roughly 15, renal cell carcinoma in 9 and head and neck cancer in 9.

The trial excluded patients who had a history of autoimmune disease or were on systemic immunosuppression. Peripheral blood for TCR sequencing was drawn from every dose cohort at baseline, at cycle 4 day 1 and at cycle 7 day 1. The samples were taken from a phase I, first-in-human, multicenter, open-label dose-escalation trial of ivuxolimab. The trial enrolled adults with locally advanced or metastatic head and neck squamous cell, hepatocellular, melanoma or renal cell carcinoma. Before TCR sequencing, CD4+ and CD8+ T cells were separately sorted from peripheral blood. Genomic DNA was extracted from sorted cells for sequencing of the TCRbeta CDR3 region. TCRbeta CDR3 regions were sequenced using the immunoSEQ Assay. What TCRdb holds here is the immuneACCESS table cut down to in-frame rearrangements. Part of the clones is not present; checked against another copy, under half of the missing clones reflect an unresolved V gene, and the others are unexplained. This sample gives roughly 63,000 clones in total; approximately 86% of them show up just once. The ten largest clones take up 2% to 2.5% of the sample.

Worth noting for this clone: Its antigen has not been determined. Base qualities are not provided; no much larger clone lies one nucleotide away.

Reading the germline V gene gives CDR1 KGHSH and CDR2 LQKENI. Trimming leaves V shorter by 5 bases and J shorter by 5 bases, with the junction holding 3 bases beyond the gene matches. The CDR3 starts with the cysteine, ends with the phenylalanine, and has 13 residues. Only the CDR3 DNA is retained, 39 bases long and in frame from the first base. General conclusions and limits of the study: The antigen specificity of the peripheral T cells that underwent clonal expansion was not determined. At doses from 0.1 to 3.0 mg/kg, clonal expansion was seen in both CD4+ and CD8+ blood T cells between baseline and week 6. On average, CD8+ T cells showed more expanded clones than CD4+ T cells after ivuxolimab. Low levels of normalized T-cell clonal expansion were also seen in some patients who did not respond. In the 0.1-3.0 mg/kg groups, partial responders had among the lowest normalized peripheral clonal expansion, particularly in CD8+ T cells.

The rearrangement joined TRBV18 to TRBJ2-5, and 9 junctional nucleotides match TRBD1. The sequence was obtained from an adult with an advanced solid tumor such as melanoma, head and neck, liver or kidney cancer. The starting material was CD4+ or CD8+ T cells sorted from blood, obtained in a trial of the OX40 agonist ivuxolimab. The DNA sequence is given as TGTGCCAGCTCATCCGGGACAGGGGAGACCCAGTACTTC. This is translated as CASSSGTGETQYF.